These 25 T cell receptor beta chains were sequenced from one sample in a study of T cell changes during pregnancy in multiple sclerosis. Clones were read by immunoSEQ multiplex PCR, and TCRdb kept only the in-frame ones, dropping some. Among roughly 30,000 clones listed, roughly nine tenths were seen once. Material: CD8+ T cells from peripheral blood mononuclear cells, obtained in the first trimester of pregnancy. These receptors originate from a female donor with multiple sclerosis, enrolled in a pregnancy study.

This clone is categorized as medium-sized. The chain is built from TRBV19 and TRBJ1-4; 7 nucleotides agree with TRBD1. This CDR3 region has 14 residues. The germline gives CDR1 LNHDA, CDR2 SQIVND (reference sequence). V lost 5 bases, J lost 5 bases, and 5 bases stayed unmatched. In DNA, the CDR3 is TGTGCCAGTAGTCGGGACAGCCTCAATGAAAAACTGTTTTTT. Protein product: CASSRDSLNEKLFF.

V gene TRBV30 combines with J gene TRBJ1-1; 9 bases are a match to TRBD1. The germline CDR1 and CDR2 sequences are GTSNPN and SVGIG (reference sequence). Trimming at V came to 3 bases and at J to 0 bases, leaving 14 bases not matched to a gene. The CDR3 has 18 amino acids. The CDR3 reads CAWRKRPGQGLMNTEAFF. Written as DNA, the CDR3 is TGTGCCTGGAGGAAGAGACCGGGACAGGGTTTAATGAACACTGAAGCTTTCTTT.

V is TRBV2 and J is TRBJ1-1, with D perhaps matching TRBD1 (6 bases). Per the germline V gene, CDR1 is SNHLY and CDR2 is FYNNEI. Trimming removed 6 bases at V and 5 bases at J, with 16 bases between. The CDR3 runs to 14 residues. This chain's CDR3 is CASSETAGATEAFF. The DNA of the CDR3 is TGTGCCAGCAGCGAAACCGCAGGGGCGACTGAAGCTTTCTTT.

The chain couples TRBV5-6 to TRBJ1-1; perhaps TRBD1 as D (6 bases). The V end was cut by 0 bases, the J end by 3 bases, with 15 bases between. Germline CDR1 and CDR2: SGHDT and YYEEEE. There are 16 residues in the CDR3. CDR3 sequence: CASSLALGAGDTEAFF. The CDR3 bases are TGTGCCAGCAGCTTGGCCCTGGGGGCGGGGGACACTGAAGCTTTCTTT.

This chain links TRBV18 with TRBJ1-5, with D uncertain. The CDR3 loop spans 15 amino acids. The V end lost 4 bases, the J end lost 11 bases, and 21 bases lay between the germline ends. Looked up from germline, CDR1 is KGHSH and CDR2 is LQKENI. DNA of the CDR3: TGTGCCAGCTCACGCAGACATATGGCTGGAGGGTCCCAGCATTTT. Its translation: CASSRRHMAGGSQHF.

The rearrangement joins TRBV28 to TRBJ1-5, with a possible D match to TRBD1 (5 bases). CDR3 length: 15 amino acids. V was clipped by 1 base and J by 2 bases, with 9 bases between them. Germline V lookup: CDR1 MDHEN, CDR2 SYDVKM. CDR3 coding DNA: TGTGCCAGCAGTTTATTCTCGGGGGGCAATCAGCCCCAGCATTTT. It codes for CASSLFSGGNQPQHF.

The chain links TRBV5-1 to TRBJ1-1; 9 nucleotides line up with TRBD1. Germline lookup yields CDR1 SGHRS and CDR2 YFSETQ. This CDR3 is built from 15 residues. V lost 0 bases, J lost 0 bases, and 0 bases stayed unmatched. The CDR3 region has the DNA TGCGCCAGCAGCTTGGGGGACAGGGTGAACACTGAAGCTTTCTTT. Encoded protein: CASSLGDRVNTEAFF.

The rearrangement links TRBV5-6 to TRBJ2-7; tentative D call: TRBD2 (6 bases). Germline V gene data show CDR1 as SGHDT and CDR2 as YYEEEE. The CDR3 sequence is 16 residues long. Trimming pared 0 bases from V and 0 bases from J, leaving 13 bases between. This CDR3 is CASSLEWQTSSYEQYF. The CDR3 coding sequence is TGTGCCAGCAGCTTGGAGTGGCAGACTAGCTCCTACGAGCAGTACTTC.

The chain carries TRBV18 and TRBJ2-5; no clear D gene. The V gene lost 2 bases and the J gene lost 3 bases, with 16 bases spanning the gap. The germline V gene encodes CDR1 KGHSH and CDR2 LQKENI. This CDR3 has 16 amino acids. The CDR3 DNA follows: TGTGCCAGCTCACCAGTTTCGTTGTTACTGGAAGAGACCCAGTACTTC. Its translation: CASSPVSLLLEETQYF. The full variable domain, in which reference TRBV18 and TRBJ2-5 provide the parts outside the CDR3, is NAGVMQNPRHLVRRRGQEARLRCSPMKGHSHVYWYRQLPEEGLKFMVYLQKENIIDESGMPKERFSAEFPKEGPSILRIQQVVRGDSAAYFCASSPVSLLLEETQYFGPGTRLLVL.

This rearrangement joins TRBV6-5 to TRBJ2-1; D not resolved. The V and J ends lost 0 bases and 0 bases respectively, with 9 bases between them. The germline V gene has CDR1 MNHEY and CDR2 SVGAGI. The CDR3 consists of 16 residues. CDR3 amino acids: CASSYSIAASYNEQFF. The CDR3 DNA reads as TGTGCCAGCAGTTACTCGATAGCAGCCTCCTACAATGAGCAGTTCTTC.

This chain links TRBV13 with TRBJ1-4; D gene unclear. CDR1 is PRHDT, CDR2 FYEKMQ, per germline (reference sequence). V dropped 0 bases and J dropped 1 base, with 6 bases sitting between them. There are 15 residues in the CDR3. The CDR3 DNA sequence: TGTGCCAGCAGCTTAGGCCTCGTAACTAATGAAAAACTGTTTTTT. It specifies CASSLGLVTNEKLFF.

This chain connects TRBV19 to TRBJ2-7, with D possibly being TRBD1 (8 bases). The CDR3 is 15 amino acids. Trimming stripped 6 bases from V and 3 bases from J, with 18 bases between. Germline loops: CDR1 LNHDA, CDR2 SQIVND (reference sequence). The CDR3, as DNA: TGTGCCAGTAGGAAGGACAGGGAGGGGCTCTACGAGCAGTACTTC. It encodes CASRKDREGLYEQYF.

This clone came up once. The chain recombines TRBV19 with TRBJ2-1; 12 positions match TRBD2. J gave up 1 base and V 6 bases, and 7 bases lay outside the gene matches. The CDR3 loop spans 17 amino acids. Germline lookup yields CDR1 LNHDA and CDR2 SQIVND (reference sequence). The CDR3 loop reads CASSPLGLAGSYNEQFF. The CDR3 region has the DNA TGTGCCAGTAGCCCCTTAGGACTAGCGGGATCCTACAATGAGCAGTTCTTC.

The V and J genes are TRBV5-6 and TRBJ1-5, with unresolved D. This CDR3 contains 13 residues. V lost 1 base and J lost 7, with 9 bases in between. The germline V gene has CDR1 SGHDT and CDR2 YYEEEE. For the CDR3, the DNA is TGTGCCAGCAGCTTGCGTCCGGGGCAGCCCCAGCATTTT. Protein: CASSLRPGQPQHF.

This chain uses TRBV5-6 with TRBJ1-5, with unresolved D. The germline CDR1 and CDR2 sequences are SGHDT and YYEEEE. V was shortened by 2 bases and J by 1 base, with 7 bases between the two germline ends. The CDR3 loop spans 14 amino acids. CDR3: CASSFGGSNQPQHF. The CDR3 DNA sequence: TGTGCCAGCAGCTTCGGAGGGAGCAATCAGCCCCAGCATTTT.

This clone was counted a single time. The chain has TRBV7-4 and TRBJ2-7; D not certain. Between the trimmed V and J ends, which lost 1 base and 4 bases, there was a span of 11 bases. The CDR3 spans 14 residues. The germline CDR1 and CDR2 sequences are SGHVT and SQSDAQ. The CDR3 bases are TGTGCCAGCAGCTTAGATCACAGCTCTTACGAGCAGTACTTC. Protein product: CASSLDHSSYEQYF.

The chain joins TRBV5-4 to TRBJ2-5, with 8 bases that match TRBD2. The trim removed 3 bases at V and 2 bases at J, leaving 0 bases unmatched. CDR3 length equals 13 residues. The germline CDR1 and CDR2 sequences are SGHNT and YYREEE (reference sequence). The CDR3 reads CASSSGGQETQYF. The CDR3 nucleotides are TGTGCCAGCAGCTCGGGGGGGCAAGAGACCCAGTACTTC. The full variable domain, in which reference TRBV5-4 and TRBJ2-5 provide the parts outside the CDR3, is ETGVTQSPTHLIKTRGQQVTLRCSSQSGHNTVSWYQQALGQGPQFIFQYYREEENGRGNFPPRFSGLQFPNYSSELNVNALELDDSALYLCASSSGGQETQYFGPGTRLLVL.

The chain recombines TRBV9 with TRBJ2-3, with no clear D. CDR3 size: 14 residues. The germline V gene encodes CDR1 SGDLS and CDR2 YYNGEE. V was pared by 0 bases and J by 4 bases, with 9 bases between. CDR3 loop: CASSVGAPSDTQYF. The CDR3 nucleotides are TGTGCCAGCAGCGTAGGGGCCCCGTCAGATACGCAGTATTTT.

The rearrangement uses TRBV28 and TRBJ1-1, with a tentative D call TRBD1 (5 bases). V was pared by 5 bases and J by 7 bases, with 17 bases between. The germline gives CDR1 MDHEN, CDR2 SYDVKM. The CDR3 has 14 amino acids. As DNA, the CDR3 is TGTGCCAGCAGTCCCAGGACAATCTCCTTTGAAGCTTTCTTT. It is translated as CASSPRTISFEAFF.

The CDR3 sequence is CASSLYPSTPTQYF. The CDR3 DNA follows: TGTGCCAGCAGTTTATATCCTAGCACTCCTACGCAGTATTTT. The chain is built from TRBV27 and TRBJ2-3; weak D call: TRBD2 (5 bases). CDR3 length equals 14 residues. V dropped 1 base and J dropped 8 bases, with 13 bases sitting between them. Looked up from germline, CDR1 is MNHEY and CDR2 is SMNVEV (reference sequence).

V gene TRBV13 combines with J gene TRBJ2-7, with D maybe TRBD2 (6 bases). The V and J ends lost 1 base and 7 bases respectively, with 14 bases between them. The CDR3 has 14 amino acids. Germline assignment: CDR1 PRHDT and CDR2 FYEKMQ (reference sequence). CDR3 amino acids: CASSLAGVPGEQYF. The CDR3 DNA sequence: TGTGCCAGCAGCTTAGCGGGAGTTCCGGGGGAGCAGTACTTC.

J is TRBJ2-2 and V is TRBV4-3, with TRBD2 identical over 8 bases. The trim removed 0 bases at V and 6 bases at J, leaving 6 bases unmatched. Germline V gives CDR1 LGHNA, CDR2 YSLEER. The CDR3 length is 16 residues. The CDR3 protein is CASSQDAGGGAGELFF. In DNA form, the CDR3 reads TGCGCCAGCAGCCAAGATGCGGGGGGCGGTGCCGGGGAGCTGTTTTTT.

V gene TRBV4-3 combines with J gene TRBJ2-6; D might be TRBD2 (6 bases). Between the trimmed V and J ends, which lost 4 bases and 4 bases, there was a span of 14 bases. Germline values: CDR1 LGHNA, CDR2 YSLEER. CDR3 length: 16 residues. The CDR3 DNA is TGCGCCAGCAGCCCGGGACTCGGGTCCGGGGCCAACGTCCTGACTTTC. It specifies CASSPGLGSGANVLTF.

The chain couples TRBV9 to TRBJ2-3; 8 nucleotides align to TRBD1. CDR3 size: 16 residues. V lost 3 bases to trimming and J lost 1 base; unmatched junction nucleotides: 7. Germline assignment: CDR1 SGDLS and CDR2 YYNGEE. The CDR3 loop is CASSALSRGRTDTQYF. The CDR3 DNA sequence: TGTGCCAGCAGCGCCCTGAGCAGGGGGCGCACAGATACGCAGTATTTT.

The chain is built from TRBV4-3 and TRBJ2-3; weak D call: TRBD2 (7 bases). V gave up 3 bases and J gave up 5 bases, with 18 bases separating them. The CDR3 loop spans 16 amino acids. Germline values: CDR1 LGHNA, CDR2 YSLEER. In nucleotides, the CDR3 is TGCGCCAGCAGCCACACGGGGGGCCAGGGGAAAGATACGCAGTATTTT. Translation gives CASSHTGGQGKDTQYF.